The 32 T cell receptor beta chains below were found in one sample sequenced in a study of molecular identifiers for immune sequencing clone quantification. TCRdb reprocessed the PCR reads with MiXCR, giving one entry per CDR3 protein. The top ten hold roughly 0.7% of the sample, which has hundreds of thousands of distinct CDR3 sequences, 24% seen once. The specimen sequenced was naive CD8+ T cells from blood, with Jurkat cell RNA spiked in. As to subset: FACS-sorted CD8+CD4-CCR7+CD45RA+ naive T cells. These receptors came from a human donor in good health. Some libraries in this study had Jurkat cell RNA spiked in.

This clonotype turned up a few times. The chain's CDR3 is CASSLSPTGNEQYF. The DNA of the CDR3 is TGTGCCAGCAGTTTATCCCCAACAGGGAACGAGCAGTACTTC. This chain uses TRBV27 with TRBJ2-7, with D possibly being TRBD1 (6 bases). This CDR3 spans 14 amino acids. Trimming took off 0 bases at V and 5 bases at J, with 11 bases between the two ends. Germline CDR1 is MNHEY and CDR2 is SMNVEV (reference sequence).

The chain has TRBV7-9 and TRBJ2-1; D ambiguous. Trimming shortened V by 4 bases and J by 8 bases, and 12 bases separated the two germline ends. CDR3 size: 13 residues. Per germline, CDR1 SEHNR and CDR2 FQNEAQ (reference sequence). The CDR3 spells CASSSSVGYEQFF. The DNA for the CDR3 is TGTGCCAGCAGCTCGTCGGTCGGCTATGAGCAGTTCTTC.

This clonotype showed up many times. The CDR3 coding sequence is TGTGCCAGCAGCCAAGTCCAAGAGACCCAGTACTTC. The encoded protein is CASSQVQETQYF. The chain has TRBV3-1 and TRBJ2-5, with no clear D. Per germline, CDR1 LGHDT and CDR2 YNNKEL (reference sequence). V lost 1 base and J lost 1, with 1 base in between. The CDR3 has 12 residues.

This clonotype was seen once. This clone may be a read error of a much larger clone one base away. The J gene is TRBJ2-3, the V gene TRBV12-5; D uncertain. The CDR3 loop spans 13 amino acids. Germline values: CDR1 LGHNT, CDR2 FRNRAP. V lost 10 bases, J lost 0 bases, and 11 bases lay in between. DNA for the CDR3: TGTGCTACTCCCGTGGAAAGCACAGATACGCAGTATTTT. Translated, it gives CATPVESTDTQYF.

This clonotype was seen a handful of times. V is TRBV6-5 and J is TRBJ2-5, with 10 bases lining up with TRBD2. There are 17 residues in the CDR3. The junction had 9 bases not matched to a gene; V was cut back by 4 bases and J by 1 base. CDR1 and CDR2 (germline): MNHEY, SVGAGI. In nucleotides, the CDR3 is TGTGCCAGCAGTTCCCAAACTAGCGGGGCCGGCCAAGAGACCCAGTACTTC. Translation: CASSSQTSGAGQETQYF.

On this clonotype: A clone one base away is much larger, so this may be a read error. This sequence joins TRBV7-2 and TRBJ2-1; D is unclear. V shed 4 bases and J shed 4 bases, with 14 bases lying between them. CDR3 size: 15 residues. Per germline, CDR1 SGHTA and CDR2 FQGNSA. CDR3 region: CASSSIGSPYNEQFF. The CDR3 DNA is TGTGCCAGCAGCTCGATAGGGTCACCATACAATGAGCAGTTCTTC.

This clonotype has a count of ten or more. The J gene is TRBJ1-5, the V gene TRBV5-1; D remains ambiguous. Deletions cut 5 bases from V and 2 bases from J, with 14 bases between. CDR1 is SGHRS and CDR2 is YFSETQ in the germline V gene. The CDR3 totals 15 residues. As DNA, the CDR3 is TGCGCCAGCAGATTAGGAGGAGTCGGCAATCAGCCCCAGCATTTT. It codes for CASRLGGVGNQPQHF.

The V and J genes are TRBV7-9 and TRBJ2-7; TRBD2 aligns across 9 bases. The trim removed 2 bases at V and 0 bases at J, leaving 11 bases unmatched. The germline gives CDR1 SEHNR, CDR2 FQNEAQ (reference sequence). The CDR3 consists of 18 residues. The CDR3 sequence is CASSLLAGPTSNSYEQYF. The CDR3 DNA reads as TGTGCCAGCAGCTTACTAGCGGGGCCCACAAGCAACTCCTACGAGCAGTACTTC.

This clonotype was observed many times. The V gene is TRBV29-1, the J gene TRBJ2-3; tentative D call: TRBD2 (5 bases). CDR3 length: 16 amino acids. Trimming cost V 7 bases and J 0 bases, with 20 bases left between them. Per germline, CDR1 SQVTM and CDR2 ANQGSEA. The CDR3 is CSANEGLFTSTDTQYF. CDR3 in DNA: TGCAGCGCCAATGAAGGACTTTTTACTAGCACAGATACGCAGTATTTT.

This clonotype was found many times. V and J are TRBV4-3 and TRBJ2-3; D is perhaps TRBD1 or TRBD2 (5 bases each). The CDR3 is 15 amino acids. V was trimmed by 2 bases and J by 6 bases, leaving 15 bases between them. Looked up from germline, CDR1 is LGHNA and CDR2 is YSLEER. DNA for the CDR3: TGCGCCAGCAGCCAAAAGGGGATCGGGGCTGATACGCAGTATTTT. Protein: CASSQKGIGADTQYF.

This clonotype was counted at least ten times. This chain links TRBV28 with TRBJ2-4, with 8 bases aligning to TRBD1. The CDR3 length is 16 residues. Germline CDR1 MDHEN, CDR2 SYDVKM. V shed 6 bases, J shed 0 bases, and the junction held 7 bases outside the gene matches. The CDR3 nucleotides read TGTGCCAGCAGCTCCAGGGGGCTACTAGCCAAAAACATTCAGTACTTC. The encoded protein is CASSSRGLLAKNIQYF.

The table lists this clonotype with many counts. The rearrangement links TRBV29-1 to TRBJ2-2; 14 bases align to TRBD2. The junction had 7 bases not matched to a gene; V was cut back by 5 bases and J by 5 bases. The length of the CDR3 is 16 residues. Germline V gene data show CDR1 as SQVTM and CDR2 as ANQGSEA. CDR3 nucleotides: TGCAGCGTTTTGGGACTAGCGGGAGTGGTAACCGGGGAGCTGTTTTTT. Protein: CSVLGLAGVVTGELFF.

The chain carries TRBV12-3 or TRBV12-4 and TRBJ1-1; TRBD1 is a possible D gene (6 bases). The CDR3 covers 14 residues. V was shortened by 6 bases and J by 2 bases, with 13 bases between the two germline ends. The CDR3 spells CASRSWTDNTEAFF. The DNA of the CDR3 is TGTGCCAGCAGGTCCTGGACAGACAACACTGAAGCTTTCTTT.

This clonotype was picked up one time. The V call is TRBV7-9, the J call TRBJ2-5, with a tentative D call TRBD1 (5 bases). The length of the CDR3 is 13 residues. CDR1 and CDR2 (germline): SEHNR, FQNEAQ (reference sequence). V gave up 0 bases and J gave up 13 bases, with 15 bases separating them. CDR3 nucleotide sequence: TGTGCCAGCAGCTTAGCAGGGGAAGAGCCCCCGTACTTC. Protein product: CASSLAGEEPPYF.

A few counts support this clonotype. The DNA for the CDR3 is TGTGCCAGCAGCGTCGCCCGGGACTACACAGATACGCAGTATTTT. Amino acids: CASSVARDYTDTQYF. This chain connects TRBV5-6 to TRBJ2-3, with TRBD2 matching over 7 bases. The CDR3 is 15 amino acids. Germline lookup yields CDR1 SGHDT and CDR2 YYEEEE. The trim removed 4 bases at V and 2 bases at J, leaving 7 bases unmatched.

The gene calls are TRBV6-2 or TRBV6-3 and TRBJ2-2, with TRBD1 as a possible D gene (6 bases). The CDR3 runs 16 residues. The V gene's germline CDR1 is MNHEY and CDR2 SVGEGT. Trimming cost V 8 bases and J 0 bases, with 16 bases left between them. CDR3 region: CASLRDGQTNTGELFF. CDR3 coding DNA: TGTGCCAGCTTAAGGGACGGACAGACGAACACCGGGGAGCTGTTTTTT.

This clonotype was recorded many times. This chain uses TRBV11-2 with TRBJ1-1; TRBD1 might be the D (5 bases). CDR1 is SGHAT, CDR2 FQNNGV, per germline. Trimming left V 8 bases short and J 5 bases short, with 15 bases between. This CDR3 comprises 13 residues. The CDR3 sequence is CASSLLGGTEAFF. The CDR3 coding sequence is TGTGCCAGCTCCCTCCTCGGGGGTACTGAAGCTTTCTTT.

This clonotype has at least ten counts. The chain joins TRBV2 to TRBJ2-3; D ambiguous. V dropped 6 bases and J dropped 1 base, with 11 bases sitting between them. CDR3 length equals 14 residues. Germline CDR1 reads SNHLY; CDR2 reads FYNNEI. The CDR3 sequence is CASSPILGTDTQYF. In nucleotides, the CDR3 is TGTGCCAGCAGCCCCATACTCGGCACAGATACGCAGTATTTT.

This clonotype was observed at least ten times. The chain recombines TRBV6-5 with TRBJ2-5; D perhaps matches TRBD2 (5 bases). The CDR3 has 14 residues. Germline CDR1 is MNHEY and CDR2 is SVGAGI. The germline V and J ends were trimmed by 2 bases and 3 bases, with 10 bases remaining between them. The DNA for the CDR3 is TGTGCCAGCAGTTACGGCGGAGGAGAAGAGACCCAGTACTTC. Protein: CASSYGGGEETQYF.

This clonotype was seen a few times. This chain joins TRBV27 and TRBJ1-1; D uncertain. Germline values: CDR1 MNHEY, CDR2 SMNVEV (reference sequence). This CDR3 comprises 14 residues. V was pared by 1 base and J by 4 bases, with 10 bases between. The CDR3 here is CASSLWAEATEAFF. The CDR3 nucleotides read TGTGCCAGCAGTTTATGGGCTGAGGCCACTGAAGCTTTCTTT.

This clonotype showed up just once. The rearrangement links TRBV9 to TRBJ2-5; D remains unclear. Trimming cost V 4 bases and J 9 bases, with 13 bases left between them. The length of the CDR3 is 12 residues. The germline V gene encodes CDR1 SGDLS and CDR2 YYNGEE. The CDR3, as DNA: TGTGCCAGCAGCCCCCCGGATGAGCCCCAGTACTTC. Residues: CASSPPDEPQYF.

This chain connects TRBV7-2 to TRBJ2-2; D call uncertain. Germline CDR1 reads SGHTA; CDR2 reads FQGNSA. Between the trimmed V and J ends, which lost 3 bases and 2 bases, there was a span of 7 bases. The CDR3 consists of 14 residues. The DNA for the CDR3 is TGTGCCAGCAGCTTCTGGGAAAACACCGGGGAGCTGTTTTTT. It encodes CASSFWENTGELFF.

Ten or more counts support this clonotype. The rearrangement joins TRBV14 to TRBJ2-1, with D maybe TRBD1 (6 bases). The CDR3 is 13 residues long. CDR1 and CDR2 (germline): SGHDN, FVKESK. Trimming left V 4 bases short and J 8 bases short, with 12 bases between. The CDR3 region is CASSPWQGYEQFF. Here the CDR3 DNA reads TGTGCCAGCAGCCCATGGCAGGGGTATGAGCAGTTCTTC. Full variable domain (missing parts from reference TRBV14 and TRBJ2-1): EAGVTQFPSHSVIEKGQTVTLRCDPISGHDNLYWYRRVMGKEIKFLLHFVKESKQDESGMPNNRFLAERTGGTYSTLKVQPAELEDSGVYFCASSPWQGYEQFFGPGTRLTVL.

Turning to this clonotype: A much more abundant neighbour one base away suggests this may be a read error. This chain uses TRBV7-9 with TRBJ1-5, with D tentatively TRBD1 (6 bases). Germline lookup yields CDR1 SEHNR and CDR2 FQNEAQ (reference sequence). The CDR3 sequence is 15 residues long. V lost 3 bases and J lost 4, with 13 bases in between. The CDR3 reads CASSFSQQGNQPQHF. In DNA form, the CDR3 reads TGTGCCAGCAGCTTTAGTCAACAGGGAAATCAGCCCCAGCATTTT.

As concerns this clonotype: At one end the junction does not follow the germline gene, possibly because of a read error. This sequence joins TRBV29-1 and TRBJ1-1; D is undetermined. Germline V CDR1 and CDR2: SQVTM, ANQGSEA. CDR3 length: 13 amino acids. DNA for the CDR3: TGCAGCGTTGTAAACACCTTGAACACTGAAGCTCTCTTT. Protein: CSVVNTLNTEALF.

As for this clonotype: One junction end does not reproduce the germline sequence, and a read error may be involved. The chain links TRBV4-1 to TRBJ2-7, with 10 bases fitting TRBD1. The germline V gene encodes CDR1 MGHRA and CDR2 YSYEKL. This CDR3 has 17 residues. The CDR3 is CASSQLGQGVVDYAQYF. CDR3 nucleotide sequence: TGCGCCAGCAGCCAGCTAGGACAGGGGGTCGTAGACTACGCGCAGTACTTC.

This clonotype was seen ten or more times. As DNA, the CDR3 is TGTGCCAGCAGTTTATCACCGGGCCCGTTCTCCTACGAGCAGTACTTC. Amino acids: CASSLSPGPFSYEQYF. The chain recombines TRBV28 with TRBJ2-7; D unclear. The CDR3 has 16 residues. Germline CDR1 is MDHEN and CDR2 is SYDVKM. V was cut by 1 base and J by 0 bases, with 13 bases left in between.

J is TRBJ2-5 and V is TRBV7-9; weak D call: TRBD2 (6 bases). The CDR3 sequence is 15 residues long. Trimming removed 8 bases at V and 5 bases at J, with 21 bases between. CDR1 SEHNR and CDR2 FQNEAQ come from the germline V gene (reference sequence). CDR3 sequence (DNA): TGTGCCAGCTTGGCCCCCCACGGGAGCAGTGAGACCCAGTACTTC. Its translation is CASLAPHGSSETQYF.

The chain joins TRBV29-1 to TRBJ2-1; 8 nucleotides align to TRBD2. CDR3 length: 12 residues. V lost 4 bases to trimming and J lost 10 bases; unmatched junction nucleotides: 6. Germline V gene data show CDR1 as SQVTM and CDR2 as ANQGSEA. CDR3 sequence (DNA): TGCAGCGTTGTGGGTCCGGGAGGGGAGCAGTTCTTC. This sequence encodes CSVVGPGGEQFF.

This clonotype occurred many times. The chain combines TRBV28 with TRBJ2-3, with D perhaps matching TRBD2 (5 bases). The CDR3 is 17 amino acids. The V end lost 7 bases, the J end lost 3 bases, and 23 bases lay between the germline ends. Germline-derived CDR1 and CDR2 are MDHEN and SYDVKM. Here the CDR3 DNA reads TGTGCCAGCACGGCAGCAGAGGGAATAATGTCGACAGATACGCAGTATTTT. Protein: CASTAAEGIMSTDTQYF.

This clonotype came up many times. The chain employs TRBV28 and TRBJ2-7; D tentatively reads TRBD1 or TRBD2 (6 bases each). Germline CDR1 reads MDHEN; CDR2 reads SYDVKM. V lost 6 bases and J lost 4, with 16 bases in between. CDR3 length: 14 residues. The CDR3 DNA sequence: TGTGCCAGCAGGGCTTCGGGGGCCTATTACGAGCAGTACTTC. Its protein is CASRASGAYYEQYF.

This clonotype was counted ten times or more. The chain employs TRBV7-9 and TRBJ2-5, with 7 bases fitting TRBD1. CDR1 and CDR2 (germline): SEHNR, FQNEAQ (reference sequence). This CDR3 spans 14 amino acids. V trimming: 5 bases; J trimming: 1 base; junction bases outside the gene matches: 4. CDR3 region: CASSHGQAQETQYF. The DNA of the CDR3 is TGTGCCAGCAGCCACGGACAGGCCCAAGAGACCCAGTACTTC.